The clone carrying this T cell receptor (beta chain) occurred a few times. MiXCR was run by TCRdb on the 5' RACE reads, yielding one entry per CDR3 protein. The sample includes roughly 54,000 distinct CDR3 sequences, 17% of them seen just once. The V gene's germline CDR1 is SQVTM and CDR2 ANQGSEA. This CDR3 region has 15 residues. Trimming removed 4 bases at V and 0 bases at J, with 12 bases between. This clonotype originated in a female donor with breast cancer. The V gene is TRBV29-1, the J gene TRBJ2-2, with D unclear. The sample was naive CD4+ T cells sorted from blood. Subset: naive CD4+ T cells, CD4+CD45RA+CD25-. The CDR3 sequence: CSVGEDPANTGELFF. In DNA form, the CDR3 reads TGCAGCGTTGGGGAAGACCCGGCGAACACCGGGGAGCTGTTTTTT.